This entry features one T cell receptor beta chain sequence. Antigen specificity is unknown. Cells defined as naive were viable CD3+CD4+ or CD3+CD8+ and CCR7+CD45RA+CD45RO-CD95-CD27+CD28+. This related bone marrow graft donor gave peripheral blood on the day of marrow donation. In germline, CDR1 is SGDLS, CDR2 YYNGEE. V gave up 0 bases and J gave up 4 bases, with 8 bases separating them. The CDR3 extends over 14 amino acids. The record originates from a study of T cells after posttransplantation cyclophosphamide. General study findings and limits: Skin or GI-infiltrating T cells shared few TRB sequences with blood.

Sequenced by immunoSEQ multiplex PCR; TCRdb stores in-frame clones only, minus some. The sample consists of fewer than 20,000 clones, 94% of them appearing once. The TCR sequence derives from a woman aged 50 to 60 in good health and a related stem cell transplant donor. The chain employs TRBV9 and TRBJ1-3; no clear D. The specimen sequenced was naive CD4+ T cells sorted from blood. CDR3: CASSVASGGNTIYF. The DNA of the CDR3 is TGTGCCAGCAGCGTAGCGTCCGGGGGAAACACCATATATTTT.